The next 18 T cell receptor beta chains were all read from a single sample in a study of blood T cell repertoires in COVID-19. Assay used: immunoSEQ multiplex PCR; TCRdb lists only in-frame clones, some missing. The sample lists 55,000 to 70,000 clones, around 77% occurring once. Sequencing was performed on peripheral blood. The receptors were gathered from a man in his 60s with acute or convalescent COVID-19.

The chain uses TRBV10-1 and TRBJ1-6; D unresolved. This CDR3 spans 16 amino acids. The germline V gene encodes CDR1 WNHNN and CDR2 SYGVQD (reference sequence). V was clipped by 7 bases and J by 3 bases, with 16 bases between them. CDR3 DNA sequence: TGCGCCAGCATTACCAGAAAGAATTACTATAATTCACCCCTCCACTTT. This gives the protein CASITRKNYYNSPLHF.

This sequence joins TRBV5-1 and TRBJ2-3, with 9 bases lining up with TRBD2. V lost 4 bases to trimming and J lost 2 bases; unmatched junction nucleotides: 8. CDR3 length: 16 amino acids. Germline V gene lookup returns CDR1 SGHRS and CDR2 YFSETQ. CDR3 sequence: CASSLVAGASTDTQYF. DNA for the CDR3: TGCGCCAGCAGCCTTGTAGCGGGGGCCTCCACAGATACGCAGTATTTT.

This chain connects TRBV27 to TRBJ2-3, with TRBD1 matching over 10 bases. The CDR3 has 15 residues. V lost 3 bases and J lost 1; bases outside the gene matches: 1. CDR1 is MNHEY and CDR2 is SMNVEV in the germline V gene (reference sequence). This chain's CDR3 is CASSFGTGGTDTQYF. In DNA, the CDR3 is TGTGCCAGCAGTTTTGGGACAGGGGGCACAGATACGCAGTATTTT.

CDR3 nucleotide sequence: TGTGCTAGTGGCCTAGGACAGGGTAATCAGCCCCAGCATTTT. It specifies CASGLGQGNQPQHF. V is TRBV12-5 and J is TRBJ1-5; TRBD1 matches 8 bases. Trimming removed 6 bases from V and 4 bases from J; junction bases left unmatched: 5. Germline V lookup: CDR1 LGHNT, CDR2 FRNRAP. This CDR3 comprises 14 residues.

This chain uses TRBV12-3 or TRBV12-4 with TRBJ1-5, with 8 bases aligning to TRBD1. V trimming: 10 bases; J trimming: 7 bases; junction bases outside the gene matches: 6. The CDR3 sequence is 12 residues long. CDR3 sequence reads: CATRRGLQPQHF. The CDR3 DNA reads as TGTGCCACACGCAGGGGGCTACAGCCCCAGCATTTT.

This chain uses TRBV5-4 with TRBJ1-5, with 7 bases fitting TRBD1. This CDR3 spans 14 amino acids. Unmatched junction bases numbered 2, after V lost 2 bases and J lost 3 bases. The germline CDR1 and CDR2 sequences are SGHNT and YYREEE (reference sequence). CDR3 sequence (DNA): TGTGCCAGCAGCTTAGGGGGCCCCAATCAGCCCCAGCATTTT. As protein: CASSLGGPNQPQHF.

J is TRBJ2-3 and V is TRBV7-8; D perhaps matches TRBD2 (7 bases). V dropped 7 bases and J dropped 1 base, with 27 bases sitting between them. CDR3 size: 19 residues. In germline, CDR1 is SGHVS, CDR2 FQNEAQ. Here the CDR3 DNA reads TGTGCCAGCACCCCAGGGCCAGGGGCGGGGGCCACACGCACAGATACGCAGTATTTT. Translated: CASTPGPGAGATRTDTQYF.

The chain couples TRBV24-1 to TRBJ1-2; 9 nucleotides line up with TRBD1. After removal of 1 base from V and 14 bases from J, the junction contained 28 bases not matched to a gene. The CDR3 is made up of 20 amino acids. Germline CDR1 is KGHDR and CDR2 is SFDVKD. The CDR3 DNA follows: TGTGCCACCAGTGATTTCGTCCACCGGGACAGGGTCGCGAAGGATATTCGGAGGACCTTC. Its translation: CATSDFVHRDRVAKDIRRTF.

The chain employs TRBV19 and TRBJ2-4, with unresolved D. The length of the CDR3 is 15 residues. In germline, CDR1 is LNHDA, CDR2 SQIVND (reference sequence). V lost 4 bases and J 9 bases, leaving 19 bases between the germline ends. The CDR3, as DNA: TGTGCCAGTAGTACCGATAGCAAGAACCGAGGCATTCAGTACTTC. Its protein is CASSTDSKNRGIQYF.

The chain carries TRBV4-2 and TRBJ1-2; 7 bases align to TRBD1. The CDR3 length is 14 residues. The trim removed 1 base at V and 4 bases at J, leaving 3 bases unmatched. CDR1 is LGHNA, CDR2 YNFKEQ, per germline. This chain's CDR3 is CASSQAQGPYGYTF. CDR3 sequence (DNA): TGTGCCAGCAGCCAAGCACAGGGGCCCTATGGCTACACCTTC.

The V and J genes are TRBV21-1 and TRBJ1-5. TRBV21-1 is a pseudogene segment. The CDR3 covers 17 residues. The DNA of the CDR3 is TGTGCCAGCAGCAAAGGAGGAGTGGCCTTTAGCAATCAGCCCCAGCATTTT. Translation: CASSKGGVAFSNQPQHF.

This clone was observed once. The chain recombines TRBV5-6 with TRBJ2-3; tentative D call: TRBD2 (5 bases). Germline assignment: CDR1 SGHDT and CDR2 YYEEEE. V gave up 4 bases and J gave up 1 base, with 10 bases separating them. The CDR3 has 14 residues. The CDR3 is CASSRGRGTDTQYF. The CDR3 DNA is TGTGCCAGCAGCCGGGGTAGGGGCACAGATACGCAGTATTTT.

This rearrangement joins TRBV29-1 to TRBJ1-1, with TRBD1 identical over 10 bases. The CDR3 has 11 amino acids. CDR1 is SQVTM, CDR2 ANQGSEA, per germline. The CDR3 nucleotides are TGCATAGGACAGGGGGACACTGAAGCTTTCTTT. It specifies CIGQGDTEAFF.

This clone has a single count. CDR3 nucleotides: TGTGCCAGCAGCTCCAGACAGGATTATGGCTACACCTTC. Its protein product is CASSSRQDYGYTF. The chain is built from TRBV11-1 and TRBJ1-2, with a possible D match to TRBD1 (6 bases). Germline values: CDR1 SGHAT, CDR2 FQDESV (reference sequence). The germline V and J ends were trimmed by 4 bases and 5 bases, with 11 bases remaining between them. The length of the CDR3 is 13 residues. Looking up the rest from reference TRBV11-1 and TRBJ1-2 gives the full variable domain: EAEVAQSPRYKITEKSQAVAFWCDPISGHATLYWYRQILGQGPELLVQFQDESVVDDSQLPKDRFSAERLKGVDSTLKIQPAELGDSAMYLCASSSRQDYGYTFGSGTRLTVV.

The chain recombines TRBV6-5 with TRBJ1-2; D is possibly TRBD1 (5 bases). CDR1 MNHEY and CDR2 SVGAGI come from the germline V gene. V was clipped by 6 bases and J by 5 bases, with 13 bases between them. CDR3 length equals 13 residues. CDR3 coding DNA: TGTGCCAGCAGCCTAGGGGTGGGGTATGGCTACACCTTC. Residues: CASSLGVGYGYTF.

The chain joins TRBV14 to TRBJ2-7, with 7 bases that match TRBD2. Germline CDR1 SGHDN, CDR2 FVKESK. The CDR3 is made up of 14 amino acids. V lost 4 bases and J lost 6; bases outside the gene matches: 9. CDR3 in amino acids: CASSPLGGLGEQYF. The CDR3 nucleotides read TGTGCCAGCAGCCCCCTAGGAGGACTAGGCGAGCAGTACTTC. The whole variable domain, remainder taken from reference TRBV14 and TRBJ2-7, is EAGVTQFPSHSVIEKGQTVTLRCDPISGHDNLYWYRRVMGKEIKFLLHFVKESKQDESGMPNNRFLAERTGGTYSTLKVQPAELEDSGVYFCASSPLGGLGEQYFGPGTRLTVT.

The chain has TRBV5-8 and TRBJ1-6, with 8 bases aligning to TRBD1. The ends lost 5 bases at V and 10 bases at J; junction bases unmatched: 11. CDR3 length equals 15 residues. Germline values: CDR1 SGHTS, CDR2 YDEGEE. DNA of the CDR3: TGTGCCAGCAGGGAGGAAGGACAGGGATTCTCACCCCTCCACTTT. It encodes CASREEGQGFSPLHF.

This clone appeared a few times. This sequence joins TRBV10-2 and TRBJ2-7; the match to TRBD2 covers 11 bases. With 7 bases clipped from V and 3 bases from J, the junction kept 5 bases outside the gene matches. CDR1 and CDR2 (germline): WSHSY, SAAADI. The CDR3 is 14 amino acids. The CDR3 nucleotides read TGCGCCAGCACCCTAGCGGGGGGCATCTACGAGCAGTACTTC. As protein: CASTLAGGIYEQYF.